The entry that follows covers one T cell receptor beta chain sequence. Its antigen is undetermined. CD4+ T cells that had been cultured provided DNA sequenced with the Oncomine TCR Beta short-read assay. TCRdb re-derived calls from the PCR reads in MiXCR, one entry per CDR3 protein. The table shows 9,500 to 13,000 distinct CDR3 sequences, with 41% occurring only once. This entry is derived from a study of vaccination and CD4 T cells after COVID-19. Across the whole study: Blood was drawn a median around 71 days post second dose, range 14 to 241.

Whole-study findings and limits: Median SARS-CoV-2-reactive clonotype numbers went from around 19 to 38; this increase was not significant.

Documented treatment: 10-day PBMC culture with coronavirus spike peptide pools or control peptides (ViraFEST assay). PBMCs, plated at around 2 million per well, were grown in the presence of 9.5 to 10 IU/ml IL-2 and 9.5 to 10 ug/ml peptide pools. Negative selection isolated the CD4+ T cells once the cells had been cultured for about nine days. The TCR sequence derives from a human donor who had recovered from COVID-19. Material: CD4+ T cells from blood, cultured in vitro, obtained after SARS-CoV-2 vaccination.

The CDR3 loop is CASSPQGPVQETQYF. CDR3 nucleotides: TGTGCCAGCTCACCACAGGGTCCAGTCCAGGAGACCCAGTACTTC. The chain joins TRBV18 to TRBJ2-5; D is unclear. This CDR3 has 15 residues. Trimming pared 1 base from V and 5 bases from J, leaving 14 bases between. CDR1 is KGHSH, CDR2 LQKENI, per germline.